These 5 T cell receptor beta chains came from one sample sequenced in a study of OX40 agonist ivuxolimab in advanced cancers. Produced via immunoSEQ multiplex PCR; TCRdb's table is partial and in-frame only. Among tens of thousands of clones listed, approximately 80% were seen once. The sequencing used CD4+ or CD8+ T cells sorted from blood, collected in a trial of the OX40 agonist ivuxolimab. These receptors all stem from an adult with an advanced solid tumor such as melanoma, head and neck, liver or kidney cancer.

The chain carries TRBV27 and TRBJ2-7, with D maybe TRBD2 (6 bases). This CDR3 contains 14 residues. Looked up from germline, CDR1 is MNHEY and CDR2 is SMNVEV (reference sequence). Trimming cost V 6 bases and J 0 bases, with 12 bases left between them. The CDR3 protein is CASRPGGFSYEQYF. The CDR3 DNA reads as TGTGCCAGCAGGCCCGGGGGATTCTCCTACGAGCAGTACTTC.

This clone was seen once. Different DNA sequences within this sample yield the same CDR3. The chain combines TRBV9 with TRBJ2-3; weak D call: TRBD2 (6 bases). V was shortened by 1 base and J by 0 bases, with 6 bases between the two germline ends. This CDR3 has 14 amino acids. The V gene's germline CDR1 is SGDLS and CDR2 YYNGEE. The CDR3 DNA is TGTGCCAGCAGCGTACGGGGGAGCACAGATACGCAGTATTTT. Translation gives CASSVRGSTDTQYF.

The rearrangement uses TRBV5-1 and TRBJ2-1, with 7 positions matching TRBD1. CDR3 length: 16 amino acids. Germline V gene sequence: CDR1 SGHRS, CDR2 YFSETQ. With 3 bases clipped from V and 6 bases from J, the junction kept 12 bases outside the gene matches. Here the CDR3 reads CASSYETTNRGNEQFF. The CDR3, as DNA: TGCGCCAGCAGCTACGAAACCACAAACAGGGGCAATGAGCAGTTCTTC.

The CDR3 DNA sequence: TGTGCTAGTGGTTCGGACAGGGGGCGAACTGAAGCTTTCTTT. Protein product: CASGSDRGRTEAFF. The V and J genes are TRBV12-5 and TRBJ1-1, with TRBD1 matching 11 bases. The CDR3 has 14 residues. The germline CDR1 and CDR2 sequences are LGHNT and FRNRAP. After removal of 4 bases from V and 5 bases from J, the junction contained 3 bases not matched to a gene.

In regard to this clone: One junction end disagrees with the germline gene, perhaps due to a read error. The rearrangement joins TRBV2 to TRBJ1-4; maybe TRBD1 (5 bases). The CDR3 contains 16 residues. CDR1 is SNHLY, CDR2 FYNNEI, per germline. The CDR3 DNA reads TGTGCCAGCAGAGAAGACGCGGGGGTTGCTAATGAAAAACTGTTTTTT. Amino acid sequence: CASREDAGVANEKLFF.